The T cell receptor beta chain under discussion was sequenced for a study of identical twins. A universal primer site was created by template switching, with the cDNA bearing unique molecular identifiers. In TCRdb, the 5' RACE reads were re-called with MiXCR into one record per CDR3 protein. The data show more than 250,000 distinct CDR3 sequences, approximately 8% seen once. The study's findings and limits: Beta out-of-frame sequences showed weaker excess twin sharing.

This CDR3 is 17 amino acids long. Germline values: CDR1 SGDLS, CDR2 YYNGEE. Trimming took 4 bases from V and 2 from J; bases not matched to a gene: 10. Donors were all healthy Caucasians. This clonotype was observed a handful of times. The antigen remains undetermined. The same data also contributed to another study, on yellow fever vaccine responses in identical twins.

V and J are TRBV9 and TRBJ2-1; 9 nucleotides align to TRBD2. The specimen sequenced was memory (CD45RO+) T cells sorted from blood. This TCR was sampled from a woman between 18 and 29 years old in good health. The CDR3 DNA reads TGTGCCAGCAGCACCCCGAGACTAGCGGTAACCTACAATGAGCAGTTCTTC. Translating gives CASSTPRLAVTYNEQFF.